These T cell receptor beta chains were read from a single sample in a study of T cell responses to AZD1222 COVID-19 vaccine. Sequencing was performed with immunoSEQ multiplex PCR; in TCRdb, only in-frame clones are kept and a portion is missing. The top ten hold roughly 3.7% of the sample, which has about 95,000 clones, roughly 89% seen once. This sample comprised peripheral blood, obtained on day 0 of AZD1222 vaccination. These receptors came from an adult in good health. The CDR3 runs from the conserved cysteine through the conserved F or W. Each record gives: D gene, V gene, clone size, J gene, CDR3 protein, CDR3 DNA. A D gene is named only where the DNA matches it firmly. Size is omitted from some rows. Given values are once, few, many or a class for expanded clones.

d_gene: TRBD2; v_gene: TRBV5-1; abundance: NA; j_gene: TRBJ2-3; CDR3aa: CASSLDLAGGTDTQYF; CDR3nt: TGCGCCAGCAGCTTGGACCTAGCGGGGGGCACAGATACGCAGTATTTT
d_gene: NA; v_gene: TRBV29-1; abundance: NA; j_gene: TRBJ1-1; CDR3aa: CSVIRGPAFF; CDR3nt: TGCAGCGTTATAAGGGGACCGGCTTTCTTT
d_gene: NA; v_gene: TRBV7-9; abundance: NA; j_gene: TRBJ1-1; CDR3aa: CASSLATGRGTEAFF; CDR3nt: TGTGCCAGCAGCTTAGCCACCGGGAGGGGGACTGAAGCTTTCTTT
d_gene: NA; v_gene: TRBV2; abundance: NA; j_gene: TRBJ1-4; CDR3aa: CASGRQVPNEKLFF; CDR3nt: TGTGCCAGCGGACGACAGGTCCCTAATGAAAAACTGTTTTTT
d_gene: TRBD1; v_gene: TRBV11-3; abundance: NA; j_gene: TRBJ2-7; CDR3aa: CASSPNRGTSYEQYF; CDR3nt: TGTGCCAGCAGCCCCAACAGGGGAACCTCCTACGAGCAGTACTTC
d_gene: NA; v_gene: TRBV7-9; abundance: NA; j_gene: TRBJ1-1; CDR3aa: CASSLQGGGTEAFF; CDR3nt: TGTGCCAGCAGCTTACAGGGTGGTGGAACTGAAGCTTTCTTT
d_gene: TRBD2; v_gene: TRBV15; abundance: NA; j_gene: TRBJ2-3; CDR3aa: CATSQGTSGGEQYF; CDR3nt: TGTGCCACCAGCCAAGGGACTAGCGGGGGCGAGCAGTATTTT
d_gene: TRBD1; v_gene: TRBV5-1; abundance: NA; j_gene: TRBJ2-5; CDR3aa: CASSVYPGQGQETQYF; CDR3nt: TGCGCCAGCAGCGTATATCCGGGACAGGGCCAAGAGACCCAGTACTTC
d_gene: NA; v_gene: TRBV19; abundance: NA; j_gene: TRBJ2-3; CDR3aa: CASSLLRGLMDTQYF; CDR3nt: TGTGCCAGTAGTTTACTAAGGGGTTTGATGGATACGCAGTATTTT
d_gene: NA; v_gene: TRBV13; abundance: NA; j_gene: TRBJ1-3; CDR3aa: CASSLRGAGNTIYF; CDR3nt: TGTGCCAGCAGCTTAAGGGGAGCTGGAAACACCATATATTTT
d_gene: NA; v_gene: TRBV14; abundance: NA; j_gene: TRBJ1-2; CDR3aa: CASSPGANYGYTF; CDR3nt: TGTGCCAGCAGCCCAGGAGCTAACTATGGCTACACCTTC
d_gene: TRBD1; v_gene: TRBV11-3; abundance: few; j_gene: TRBJ2-5; CDR3aa: CASSSGQDQETQYF; CDR3nt: TGTGCCAGCAGCTCTGGACAGGATCAAGAGACCCAGTACTTC
d_gene: NA; v_gene: TRBV6-5; abundance: once; j_gene: TRBJ2-7; CDR3aa: CASSYSLTYEQYF; CDR3nt: TGTGCCAGCAGTTACTCACTAACCTACGAGCAGTACTTC
d_gene: TRBD1; v_gene: TRBV5-5; abundance: NA; j_gene: TRBJ1-4; CDR3aa: CASSWWAGQPEKLFF; CDR3nt: TGTGCCAGCAGCTGGTGGGCGGGACAGCCGGAAAAACTGTTTTTT
d_gene: TRBD2; v_gene: TRBV10-3; abundance: NA; j_gene: TRBJ2-7; CDR3aa: CAISESAAGVGEQYF; CDR3nt: TGTGCCATCAGTGAGTCTGCGGCGGGGGTAGGCGAGCAGTACTTC
d_gene: TRBD2; v_gene: TRBV6-2/TRBV6-3; abundance: few; j_gene: TRBJ2-5; CDR3aa: CASSYPTSGEELETQYF; CDR3nt: TGTGCCAGCAGTTACCCGACTAGCGGGGAGGAACTAGAGACCCAGTACTTC
d_gene: NA; v_gene: TRBV18; abundance: few; j_gene: TRBJ2-2; CDR3aa: CASSLGGSNTGELFF; CDR3nt: TGTGCCAGCTCACTGGGGGGCTCGAACACCGGGGAGCTGTTTTTT
d_gene: NA; v_gene: TRBV5-5; abundance: NA; j_gene: TRBJ2-5; CDR3aa: CASSLLGGWGETQYF; CDR3nt: TGTGCCAGCAGCTTGCTTGGGGGCTGGGGGGAGACCCAGTACTTC
d_gene: NA; v_gene: TRBV19; abundance: NA; j_gene: TRBJ1-1; CDR3aa: CASSITGQGYTEAFF; CDR3nt: TGTGCCAGTAGTATAACGGGCCAGGGATATACTGAAGCTTTCTTT
d_gene: TRBD1; v_gene: TRBV10-3; abundance: NA; j_gene: TRBJ2-1; CDR3aa: CAIRGDSYNEQFF; CDR3nt: TGTGCCATCAGGGGGGACAGTTACAATGAGCAGTTCTTC
d_gene: NA; v_gene: TRBV3-1/TRBV3-2; abundance: NA; j_gene: TRBJ1-6; CDR3aa: CASSQMTKKSPLHF; CDR3nt: TGTGCCAGCAGCCAAATGACCAAAAAATCACCCCTCCACTTT
d_gene: NA; v_gene: TRBV7-9; abundance: NA; j_gene: TRBJ2-1; CDR3aa: CASSLASGGVDEQFF; CDR3nt: TGTGCCAGCAGCTTAGCGTCTGGCGGGGTGGATGAGCAGTTCTTC
d_gene: NA; v_gene: TRBV5-6; abundance: NA; j_gene: TRBJ2-7; CDR3aa: CASSLGVGVPYEQYF; CDR3nt: TGTGCCAGCAGCTTGGGGGTCGGGGTACCCTACGAGCAGTACTTC
d_gene: NA; v_gene: TRBV6-2/TRBV6-3; abundance: NA; j_gene: TRBJ2-1; CDR3aa: CASSYKGNNEQFF; CDR3nt: TGTGCCAGCAGTTACAAGGGGAACAATGAGCAGTTCTTC
d_gene: TRBD2; v_gene: TRBV27; abundance: NA; j_gene: TRBJ2-3; CDR3aa: CASSLYRRGSTDTQYF; CDR3nt: TGTGCCAGCAGTTTATATAGGCGGGGGAGCACAGATACGCAGTATTTT
d_gene: NA; v_gene: TRBV6-6; abundance: NA; j_gene: TRBJ1-1; CDR3aa: CASSWGMNTEAFF; CDR3nt: TGTGCCAGCAGTTGGGGTATGAACACTGAAGCTTTCTTT
d_gene: NA; v_gene: TRBV7-8; abundance: NA; j_gene: TRBJ1-5; CDR3aa: CASTLRDYNQPQHF; CDR3nt: TGTGCCAGCACCTTAAGGGACTACAATCAGCCCCAGCATTTT